This T cell receptor beta chain stems from a study of T cells in Graves' hyperthyroidism and ophthalmopathy. The germline V and J ends were trimmed by 9 bases and 5 bases, with 16 bases remaining between them. This CDR3 spans 14 amino acids. The germline gives CDR1 LNHDA, CDR2 SQIVND (reference sequence). From RNA transcripts, TCR beta CDR3 regions were amplified. The TCR CDR3 first-round RT-PCR relied on the HTBI primer set. TCRdb reprocessed the multiplex PCR reads via MiXCR and lists one record per CDR3 protein. The sample lists nearly 600,000 distinct CDR3 sequences, approximately 15% occurring once. Using 9.5 to 10 ml of fresh peripheral blood, PBMCs were prepared.

Sequencing used blood. The sequence was collected from a woman aged 25 to 45 with Graves' hyperthyroidism that later progressed to Graves' ophthalmopathy. J is TRBJ1-4 and V is TRBV19; no reliable D call. The CDR3 bases are TGTGCCAGCTCGGACGGCCCTTCCAATGAAAAACTGTTTTTT. Translated, it gives CASSDGPSNEKLFF.